The entry below gives a single T cell receptor (beta chain) sequence along with its context. What it binds is unknown. Sequencing of TCR beta was performed on blood CD8+ T cells and on blood CD4+ T cells. It was negative isolation that provided the CD8+ and CD4+ T cells, whereas TEMRA cells were enriched by FACS. These data are taken from a study of CD8 T cells in Susac syndrome. About 0.5 to 1 ug RNA was reverse transcribed with random hexamers. Across 54 Vbeta and 13 Jbeta, TCR beta CDR3 was amplified with immunoSEQ multiplex PCR. MiXCR, applied by TCRdb to the immunoSEQ multiplex PCR reads, yields one record per CDR3 protein. Of some 450,000 distinct CDR3 sequences in the sample, approximately 85% are singletons; the top ten hold approximately 0.12%. The germline V and J ends were trimmed by 1 base and 0 bases, with 10 bases remaining between them. The CDR3 runs 14 residues. Germline V gene data show CDR1 as DFQATT and CDR2 as SNEGSKA (reference sequence).

Notes on the study in general: It was acknowledged in the study that its TCR sequencing and HLA analysis involved a relatively small number of individuals.

The receptor was derived from a human donor with multiple sclerosis. V is TRBV20-1 and J is TRBJ2-7, with a possible D match to TRBD1 (7 bases). Input material: CD8+ T cells from PBMCs. The CDR3 DNA reads as TGCAGTGCTAGAGGGCGGGACAGCTCCTACGAGCAGTACTTC. This translates into CSARGRDSSYEQYF.